Each of the 7 T cell receptor beta chains below was sequenced from the same sample in a study of T cell repertoires in cytomegalovirus infection. Via MiXCR, TCRdb re-called the reads, giving one row per CDR3 protein. In the table there are some 240,000 distinct CDR3 sequences, about 17% of which are singletons. Sequencing was performed on CD8+ T cells from PBMCs. Every receptor here comes from a human donor in good health (CMV status not recorded). Some clones in this sample may be carry-over from other donors' samples.

This sequence joins TRBV5-6 and TRBJ2-7, with no clear D. V lost 0 bases, J lost 5 bases, and 12 bases lay in between. Germline CDR1 reads SGHDT; CDR2 reads YYEEEE. The CDR3 spans 14 residues. This chain's CDR3 is CASSLVAPHHEQYF. Here the CDR3 DNA reads TGTGCCAGCAGCTTGGTAGCCCCGCACCACGAGCAGTACTTC.

This clonotype was counted only a few times. The chain joins TRBV11-2 to TRBJ2-3; TRBD1 is a possible D gene (6 bases). The ends were cut back, 5 bases at V and 3 bases at J, with 15 bases in the middle. CDR1 SGHAT and CDR2 FQNNGV come from the germline V gene. This CDR3 has 15 amino acids. CDR3 in amino acids: CASSTHPRGTDTQYF. The DNA for the CDR3 is TGTGCCAGCAGCACGCACCCCAGGGGTACAGATACGCAGTATTTT. The full variable domain, in which reference TRBV11-2 and TRBJ2-3 provide the parts outside the CDR3, is EAGVAQSPRYKIIEKRQSVAFWCNPISGHATLYWYQQILGQGPKLLIQFQNNGVVDDSQLPKDRFSAERLKGVDSTLKIQPAKLEDSAVYLCASSTHPRGTDTQYFGPGTRLTVL.

The CDR3 coding sequence is TGTGCCAGCAGTTCCTCCTTTTACGCAGATACGCAGTATTTT. It translates to CASSSSFYADTQYF. The rearrangement links TRBV28 to TRBJ2-3; D is undetermined. Germline CDR1 and CDR2: MDHEN and SYDVKM. V was clipped by 4 bases and J by 4 bases, with 12 bases between them. The CDR3 is made up of 14 amino acids.

The chain has TRBV5-8 and TRBJ1-6; 8 bases are a match to TRBD1. The CDR3 consists of 17 residues. Germline V gene data show CDR1 as SGHTS and CDR2 as YDEGEE. V shed 3 bases, J shed 10 bases, and the junction held 15 bases outside the gene matches. The CDR3 loop reads CASSSALRTGLQSPLHF. Written as DNA, the CDR3 is TGTGCCAGCAGCTCCGCCCTCAGGACAGGGTTACAGTCACCCCTCCACTTT.

The sample holds many counts of this clonotype. The gene calls are TRBV28 and TRBJ2-3, with 7 bases matching TRBD2. The CDR3 has 14 residues. The germline CDR1 and CDR2 sequences are MDHEN and SYDVKM. The V gene end was trimmed by 5 bases and the J gene end by 5 bases; junction bases not matched to a gene: 7. The CDR3 bases are TGTGCCAGCAGTCCTTCCCGCGGGGGAGATACGCAGTATTTT. It yields the protein CASSPSRGGDTQYF.

This clonotype has just a few counts. The chain is built from TRBV6-1 and TRBJ2-7, with a weak D call TRBD1 (7 bases). Germline V gene lookup returns CDR1 MNHNS and CDR2 SASEGT. Between the trimmed V and J ends, which lost 1 base and 7 bases, there was a span of 17 bases. This CDR3 spans 15 amino acids. For the CDR3, the DNA is TGTGCCAGCAGTGAAGTGCCAGGGGGGCCAGGGGAGCAGTACTTC. The encoded protein is CASSEVPGGPGEQYF.

The rearrangement joins TRBV13 to TRBJ2-7; maybe TRBD1 (6 bases). The V gene lost 5 bases and the J gene lost 2 bases, with 16 bases spanning the gap. CDR3 length equals 15 residues. Per the germline V gene, CDR1 is PRHDT and CDR2 is FYEKMQ (reference sequence). In DNA form, the CDR3 reads TGTGCCAGCAGCATACAACTGGACAGTACCTACGAGCAGTACTTC. As protein: CASSIQLDSTYEQYF.